This T cell receptor (beta chain) was identified in a study of control samples from healthy donors and cancer patients. This CDR3 spans 19 amino acids. Germline V gene sequence: CDR1 MNHEY, CDR2 SVGEGT. V lost 2 bases to trimming and J lost 0 bases, with 22 bases between them. Sequenced by immunoSEQ multiplex PCR; TCRdb stores in-frame clones only, minus some. The data show around 150,000 clones, roughly 89% seen once. The V gene is TRBV6-2 or TRBV6-3, the J gene TRBJ2-5, with D maybe TRBD1 (6 bases). This receptor was taken from a man aged 30-40 years in good health. Sequenced input: blood. CDR3 nucleotide sequence: TGTGCCAGCAGTTACACATACAGCCACAGGGTTCTGGACCAAGAGACCCAGTACTTC. Translated: CASSYTYSHRVLDQETQYF.